This T cell receptor beta chain was recorded in a study of T cell repertoires in cytomegalovirus infection. TCRdb processed the reads anew with MiXCR; each CDR3 protein has one entry. The sample shows approximately 550,000 distinct CDR3 sequences, approximately 15% of them seen only once. Overall study findings and caveats: Clonotype analysis showed dominance of the ex vivo response by HLA-C-restricted CMV-specific TCR beta clonotypes.

V was clipped by 0 bases and J by 5 bases; unmatched bases: 10. The CDR3 spans 16 residues. The V gene's germline CDR1 is MNHEY and CDR2 SVGAGI. This clonotype was detected many times. Its antigen is unknown. The rearrangement uses TRBV6-5 and TRBJ2-7; 7 bases map to TRBD2. Material: CD8+ T cells from PBMCs. The TCR was taken from a human donor in good health (CMV status not recorded). Some clones in this sample may be carry-over from other donors' samples. This CDR3 is CASSYSRAGEYHEQYF. The CDR3 DNA is TGTGCCAGCAGTTACTCGCGCGCGGGAGAATACCACGAGCAGTACTTC.